This TCR beta chain was obtained from a study of blood T cells in healthy people across ages. Study results and caveats: The percentage of naive T cells correlated strongly with TCR beta diversity.

Turning to this clonotype: What it binds is not known.

V lost 4 bases and J lost 5; bases outside the gene matches: 10. This CDR3 comprises 15 residues. Looked up from germline, CDR1 is SGHRS and CDR2 is YFSETQ. Then a second PCR, running about 6 to 11 cycles, was carried out with a sample-barcoded 5' primer and a J-beta primer mix. Individual samples furnished no less than 2.5 million CDR3-containing paired-end reads apiece. TCRdb re-called the 5' RACE reads through MiXCR, storing one row per CDR3 protein. The sample includes approximately 1,700,000 distinct CDR3 sequences, 39% of them seen just once. Sequenced: blood. This rearrangement joins TRBV5-1 to TRBJ2-3; 7 bases match TRBD1. The source is a human donor in good health. The CDR3 region is CASSTRDRGLDTQYF. In DNA form, the CDR3 reads TGCGCCAGCAGCACCCGGGATAGGGGGCTAGATACGCAGTATTTT.